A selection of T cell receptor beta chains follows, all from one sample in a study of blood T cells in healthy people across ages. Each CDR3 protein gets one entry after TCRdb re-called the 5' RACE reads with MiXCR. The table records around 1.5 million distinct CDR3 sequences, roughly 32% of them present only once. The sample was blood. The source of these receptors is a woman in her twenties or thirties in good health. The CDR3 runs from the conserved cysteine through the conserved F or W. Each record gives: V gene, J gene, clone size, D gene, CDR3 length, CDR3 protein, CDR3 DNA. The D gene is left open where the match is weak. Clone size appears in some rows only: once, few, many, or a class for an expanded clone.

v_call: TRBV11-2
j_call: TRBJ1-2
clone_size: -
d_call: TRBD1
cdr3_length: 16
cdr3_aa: CASSTRTGSGNYGYTF
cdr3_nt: TGTGCCAGCAGCACCCGGACAGGGTCGGGGAACTATGGCTACACCTTC

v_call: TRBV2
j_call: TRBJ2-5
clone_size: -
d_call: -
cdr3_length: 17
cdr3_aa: CASSAVGTSPPQETQYF
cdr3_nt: TGTGCCAGCAGTGCCGTCGGGACGTCGCCGCCTCAAGAGACCCAGTACTTC

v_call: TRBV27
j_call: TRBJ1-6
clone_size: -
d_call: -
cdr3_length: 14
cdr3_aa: CASSLSQGFSPLHF
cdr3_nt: TGTGCCAGCAGTTTAAGCCAGGGATTTTCACCCCTCCACTTT

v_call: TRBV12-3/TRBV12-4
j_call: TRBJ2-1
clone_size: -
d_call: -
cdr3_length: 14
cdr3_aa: CASRYPPRAHEQFF
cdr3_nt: TGTGCCAGCAGGTACCCGCCTAGGGCACATGAGCAGTTCTTC

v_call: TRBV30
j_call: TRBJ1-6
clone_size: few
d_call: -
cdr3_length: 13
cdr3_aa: CATSGGLNSPLHF
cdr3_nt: TGTGCCACCTCGGGAGGGTTGAATTCACCCCTCCACTTT

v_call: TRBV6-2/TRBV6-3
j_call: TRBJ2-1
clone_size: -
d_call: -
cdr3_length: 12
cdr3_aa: CASSYGGWGQFF
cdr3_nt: TGTGCCAGCAGTTACGGGGGTTGGGGGCAGTTCTTC

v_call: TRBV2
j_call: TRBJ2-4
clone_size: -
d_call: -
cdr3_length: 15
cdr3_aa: CASSGGREAKNIQYF
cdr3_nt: TGTGCCAGCAGTGGGGGCAGGGAAGCCAAAAACATTCAGTACTTC

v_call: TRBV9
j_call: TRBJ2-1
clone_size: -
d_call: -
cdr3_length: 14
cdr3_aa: CASSQRLSENEQFF
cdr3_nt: TGTGCCAGCAGCCAGAGACTTTCCGAAAATGAGCAGTTCTTC

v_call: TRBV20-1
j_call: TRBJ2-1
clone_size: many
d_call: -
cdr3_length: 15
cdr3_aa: CSARAPLGDYNEQFF
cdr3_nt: TGCAGTGCTAGAGCCCCACTAGGGGATTACAATGAGCAGTTCTTC

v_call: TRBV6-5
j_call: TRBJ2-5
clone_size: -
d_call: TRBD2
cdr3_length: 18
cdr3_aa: CASSYSLAGGLRQETQYF
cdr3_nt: TGTGCCAGCAGTTACTCGCTAGCGGGGGGGCTTCGGCAAGAGACCCAGTACTTC

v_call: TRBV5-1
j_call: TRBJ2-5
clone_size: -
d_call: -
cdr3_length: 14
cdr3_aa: CASSLEGRGKTQYF
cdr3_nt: TGCGCCAGCAGCTTGGAGGGCCGAGGAAAGACCCAGTACTTC

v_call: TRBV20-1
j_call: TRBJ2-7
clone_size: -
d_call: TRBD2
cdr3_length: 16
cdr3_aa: CSARDFSGRAFDEQYF
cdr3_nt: TGCAGTGCTAGAGATTTTAGCGGGAGGGCATTCGACGAGCAGTACTTC

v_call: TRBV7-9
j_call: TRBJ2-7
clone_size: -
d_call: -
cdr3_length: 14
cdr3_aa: CASSLVQASYEQYF
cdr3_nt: TGTGCCAGCAGCTTAGTGCAGGCTTCCTACGAGCAGTACTTC

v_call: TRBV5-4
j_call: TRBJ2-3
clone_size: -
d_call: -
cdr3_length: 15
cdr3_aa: CVSSPVGIGTDTQYF
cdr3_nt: TGTGTCAGCAGCCCTGTCGGGATTGGCACAGATACGCAGTATTTT

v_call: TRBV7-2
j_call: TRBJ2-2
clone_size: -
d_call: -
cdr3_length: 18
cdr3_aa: CASSAPDYRARLTGELFF
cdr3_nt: TGTGCCAGCAGCGCGCCGGATTACAGGGCCCGACTCACCGGGGAGCTGTTTTTT

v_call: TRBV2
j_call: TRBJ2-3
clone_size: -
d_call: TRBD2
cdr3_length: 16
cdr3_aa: CASGRGLAGYTDTQYF
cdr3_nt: TGTGCCAGCGGGAGAGGACTAGCGGGATACACAGATACGCAGTATTTT

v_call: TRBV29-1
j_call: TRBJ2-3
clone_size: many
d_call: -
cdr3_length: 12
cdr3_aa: CSVQRHTDTQYF
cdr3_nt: TGCAGCGTTCAGCGGCACACAGATACGCAGTATTTT

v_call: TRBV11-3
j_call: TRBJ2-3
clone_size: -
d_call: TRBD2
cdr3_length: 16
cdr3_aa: CASSPGGAGGKDTQYF
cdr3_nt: TGTGCCAGCAGCCCCGGCGGAGCGGGAGGGAAAGATACGCAGTATTTT

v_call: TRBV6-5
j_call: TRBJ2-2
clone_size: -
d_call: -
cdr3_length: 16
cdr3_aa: CTSSSISGDNTGELFF
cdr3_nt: TGTACCAGCAGCTCTATTAGCGGAGATAACACCGGGGAGCTGTTTTTT

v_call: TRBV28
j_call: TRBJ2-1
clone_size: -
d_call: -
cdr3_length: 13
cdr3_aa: CASSLLGPNKQFF
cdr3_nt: TGTGCCAGCAGTTTGCTGGGGCCCAATAAGCAGTTCTTC